Each of the 21 T cell receptor beta chains below was sequenced from the same sample in a study of blood T cell repertoires in COVID-19. TCRdb keeps only in-frame clones here, not all; method: immunoSEQ multiplex PCR. Found here are tens of thousands of clones, approximately 85% of them singletons; the top ten hold around 2.9%. Specimen: peripheral blood. Source of these receptors: a woman aged 80 or over with COVID-19, enrolled during active disease.

The chain is built from TRBV18 and TRBJ2-1; tentatively, D is TRBD1 (5 bases). CDR1 and CDR2 (germline): KGHSH, LQKENI. The CDR3 extends over 14 amino acids. V gave up 6 bases and J gave up 6 bases, with 15 bases separating them. CDR3 nucleotides: TGTGCCAGCTCCCATAGAACCAGGGCCAATGAGCAGTTCTTC. Translating gives CASSHRTRANEQFF. Complete variable domain (other parts from reference TRBV18 and TRBJ2-1): NAGVMQNPRHLVRRRGQEARLRCSPMKGHSHVYWYRQLPEEGLKFMVYLQKENIIDESGMPKERFSAEFPKEGPSILRIQQVVRGDSAAYFCASSHRTRANEQFFGPGTRLTVL.

The chain links TRBV19 to TRBJ2-7; the D is unclear. The CDR3 sequence is 13 residues long. Germline CDR1 is LNHDA and CDR2 is SQIVND (reference sequence). V lost 6 bases and J lost 5, with 14 bases in between. The CDR3 protein is CASSKRSRDEQYF. The CDR3 DNA follows: TGTGCCAGTAGCAAAAGGAGCCGAGACGAGCAGTACTTC.

V usage is TRBV5-1 and J usage is TRBJ1-1, with 9 positions matching TRBD1. CDR3 size: 15 residues. V was clipped by 2 bases and J by 4 bases; unmatched bases: 6. Germline V CDR1 and CDR2: SGHRS, YFSETQ. Written as DNA, the CDR3 is TGCGCCAGCAGCTTACAGGGGGCGCCTAGCACTGAAGCTTTCTTT. Translation gives CASSLQGAPSTEAFF.

V is TRBV6-5 and J is TRBJ1-1; 7 bases map to TRBD1. This CDR3 spans 14 amino acids. CDR1 is MNHEY and CDR2 is SVGAGI in the germline V gene. V lost 5 bases to trimming and J lost 6 bases; unmatched junction nucleotides: 9. This CDR3 is CASSPWGQTAEAFF. The CDR3 DNA is TGTGCCAGCAGTCCTTGGGGACAGACCGCTGAAGCTTTCTTT.

The chain links TRBV19 to TRBJ2-1; a weak D match, TRBD2 (6 bases). CDR3 length: 13 amino acids. Germline lookup yields CDR1 LNHDA and CDR2 SQIVND (reference sequence). Trimming stripped 3 bases from V and 8 bases from J, with 11 bases between. CDR3 DNA: TGTGCCAGTAGTATCCGCGGGATCCATGAGCAGTTCTTC. This encodes CASSIRGIHEQFF.

The CDR3: CASTYGTSGRGYEQYF. Written as DNA, the CDR3 is TGTGCCAGCACCTACGGGACTAGCGGGAGGGGTTACGAGCAGTACTTC. V usage is TRBV7-3 and J usage is TRBJ2-7; 16 positions agree with TRBD2. V gave up 7 bases and J gave up 4 bases; unmatched junction bases: 7. Germline CDR1 SGHTA, CDR2 FQGTGA. This CDR3 spans 16 amino acids.

This rearrangement joins TRBV18 to TRBJ2-3; 11 nucleotides align to TRBD2. Per germline, CDR1 KGHSH and CDR2 LQKENI. The V segment lost 1 base and the J segment 0 bases; nucleotides outside the gene matches: 6. CDR3 length equals 18 residues. CDR3 loop: CASSPRGLAETSTDTQYF. The CDR3 region has the DNA TGTGCCAGCTCACCACGGGGACTAGCGGAAACTAGCACAGATACGCAGTATTTT. Complete variable domain (other parts from reference TRBV18 and TRBJ2-3): NAGVMQNPRHLVRRRGQEARLRCSPMKGHSHVYWYRQLPEEGLKFMVYLQKENIIDESGMPKERFSAEFPKEGPSILRIQQVVRGDSAAYFCASSPRGLAETSTDTQYFGPGTRLTVL.

The sample holds a few counts of this clone. This chain uses TRBV5-5 with TRBJ2-2, with D hard to call. Germline V CDR1 and CDR2: SGHKS, YYEKEE (reference sequence). V was trimmed by 0 bases and J by 4 bases, leaving 4 bases between them. This CDR3 is built from 13 residues. This chain's CDR3 is CASSLDSTGELFF. The CDR3 nucleotides read TGTGCCAGCAGCTTGGACAGCACCGGGGAGCTGTTTTTT.

The rearrangement joins TRBV5-4 to TRBJ2-2; the D gene is possibly TRBD2 (5 bases). CDR3 size: 16 residues. The germline gives CDR1 SGHNT, CDR2 YYREEE (reference sequence). The V end lost 4 bases, the J end lost 0 bases, and 13 bases lay between the germline ends. In DNA form, the CDR3 reads TGTGCCAGCAGCCCCGCGCCAGCGGCGAACACCGGGGAGCTGTTTTTT. Its protein product is CASSPAPAANTGELFF.

V gene TRBV5-1 combines with J gene TRBJ2-1; 10 positions agree with TRBD1. The length of the CDR3 is 17 residues. Germline values: CDR1 SGHRS, CDR2 YFSETQ. V lost 4 bases to trimming and J lost 0 bases; unmatched junction nucleotides: 7. The CDR3 region is CASSTRWTGGSYNEQFF. DNA for the CDR3: TGCGCCAGCAGCACCCGCTGGACAGGGGGCTCCTACAATGAGCAGTTCTTC.

This clone has a handful of counts. This rearrangement joins TRBV4-2 to TRBJ2-1, with D perhaps matching TRBD2 (6 bases). The CDR3 has 16 amino acids. In germline, CDR1 is LGHNA, CDR2 YNFKEQ. V dropped 2 bases and J dropped 6 bases, with 17 bases sitting between them. In DNA form, the CDR3 reads TGTGCCAGCAGCCAACGAGCGGCGGGAATACTCAATGAGCAGTTCTTC. This encodes CASSQRAAGILNEQFF.

The J gene is TRBJ1-5, the V gene TRBV19, with 8 nucleotides matching TRBD1. This CDR3 has 15 amino acids. The germline CDR1 and CDR2 sequences are LNHDA and SQIVND (reference sequence). The junction had 6 bases not matched to a gene; V was cut back by 8 bases and J by 0 bases. The CDR3 reads CASGPGQASNQPQHF. CDR3 DNA sequence: TGTGCCAGTGGACCGGGACAGGCTAGCAATCAGCCCCAGCATTTT.

The rearrangement joins TRBV5-4 to TRBJ2-2; weak D call: TRBD1 (6 bases). CDR1 and CDR2 (germline): SGHNT, YYREEE (reference sequence). V gave up 3 bases and J gave up 4 bases, with 10 bases separating them. The CDR3 sequence is 14 residues long. As DNA, the CDR3 is TGTGCCAGCAGCTCAACCAGGGGCACCGGGGAGCTGTTTTTT. Translating gives CASSSTRGTGELFF. The full variable domain, with the rest looked up from reference TRBV5-4 and TRBJ2-2, is ETGVTQSPTHLIKTRGQQVTLRCSSQSGHNTVSWYQQALGQGPQFIFQYYREEENGRGNFPPRFSGLQFPNYSSELNVNALELDDSALYLCASSSTRGTGELFFGEGSRLTVL.

The chain carries TRBV5-1 and TRBJ2-3; the match to TRBD2 covers 8 bases. With 4 bases clipped from V and 1 base from J, the junction kept 5 bases outside the gene matches. Germline CDR1 is SGHRS and CDR2 is YFSETQ. The CDR3 is 15 residues long. This CDR3 reads CASSLSGSGTDTQYF. As DNA, the CDR3 is TGCGCCAGCAGCCTCAGCGGGAGTGGCACAGATACGCAGTATTTT.

The chain uses TRBV5-6 and TRBJ2-2, with 10 positions matching TRBD1. Unmatched junction bases numbered 1, after V lost 0 bases and J lost 5 bases. The CDR3 runs 15 residues. Germline-derived CDR1 and CDR2 are SGHDT and YYEEEE. This CDR3 reads CASSLGQGATGELFF. The DNA for the CDR3 is TGTGCCAGCAGCTTGGGACAGGGGGCGACCGGGGAGCTGTTTTTT.

V usage is TRBV4-3 and J usage is TRBJ2-7; 7 bases are a match to TRBD1. Germline V gives CDR1 LGHNA, CDR2 YSLEER. Trimming took 3 bases from V and 2 from J; bases not matched to a gene: 7. The CDR3 has 15 amino acids. The CDR3 DNA reads as TGCGCCAGCAGCCAGGGCCCGGGACAGCCCTACGAGCAGTACTTC. This codes for CASSQGPGQPYEQYF.

The rearrangement links TRBV2 to TRBJ1-4, with 7 bases lining up with TRBD1. CDR3 length equals 13 residues. The germline gives CDR1 SNHLY, CDR2 FYNNEI. With V trimmed by 6 bases and J by 3 bases, 1 base remained unmatched. The CDR3: CASRRGPNEKLFF. The CDR3 nucleotides are TGTGCCAGCAGGAGGGGGCCTAATGAAAAACTGTTTTTT. Filled out from reference TRBV2 and TRBJ1-4, the complete variable domain reads EPEVTQTPSHQVTQMGQEVILRCVPISNHLYFYWYRQILGQKVEFLVSFYNNEISEKSEIFDDQFSVERPDGSNFTLKIRSTKLEDSAMYFCASRRGPNEKLFFGSGTQLSVL.

The count of this clone is one. The chain carries TRBV3-1 (or the pseudogene TRBV3-2) and TRBJ1-2; weak D call: TRBD1 (5 bases). The CDR3 extends over 14 amino acids. The germline CDR1 and CDR2 sequences are LGHDT and YNNKEL (reference sequence). V lost 0 bases and J 7 bases, leaving 12 bases between the germline ends. The CDR3 nucleotides read TGTGCCAGCAGCCAAGAGGCGGGACCAAGTGGCTACACCTTC. Translation gives CASSQEAGPSGYTF.

The chain couples TRBV5-4 to TRBJ2-4; weak D call: TRBD2 (6 bases). This CDR3 has 13 amino acids. The V and J ends lost 3 bases and 7 bases respectively, with 11 bases between them. Germline V lookup: CDR1 SGHNT, CDR2 YYREEE (reference sequence). DNA for the CDR3: TGTGCCAGCAGCTCAAAGGGGAGGAACATTCAGTACTTC. Translating gives CASSSKGRNIQYF.

This chain links TRBV5-1 with TRBJ2-1; 9 positions match TRBD1. V lost 0 bases, J lost 4 bases, and 2 bases stayed unmatched. CDR1 is SGHRS and CDR2 is YFSETQ in the germline V gene. The CDR3 is 15 amino acids. CDR3 nucleotide sequence: TGCGCCAGCAGCTTGGGGACAGGGGTTTACAATGAGCAGTTCTTC. Residues: CASSLGTGVYNEQFF.

Here the CDR3 reads CASSLMGLAGDTQYF. The CDR3 bases are TGTGCCAGCAGTTTAATGGGACTAGCGGGAGATACGCAGTATTTT. This chain connects TRBV27 to TRBJ2-3, with 12 bases aligning to TRBD2. CDR3 size: 15 residues. Germline-derived CDR1 and CDR2 are MNHEY and SMNVEV (reference sequence). The J segment lost 5 bases and the V segment lost 2 bases, leaving 2 bases of the junction unmatched.